This TCR beta chain was captured in a study of CD8 T cells in Susac syndrome. The RNA, about 0.5 to 1 ug, was put through reverse transcription using random hexamers. A single record per CDR3 protein comes from TCRdb applying MiXCR to the immunoSEQ multiplex PCR reads. The sample has 110,000 to 150,000 distinct CDR3 sequences; about 94% are singletons. TCR beta sequencing was performed on blood CD8+ and CD4+ T cells. Healthy donors served as the controls. They were matched for age and sex. Germline lookup yields CDR1 DFQATT and CDR2 SNEGSKA (reference sequence). V was shortened by 2 bases and J by 0 bases, with 11 bases between the two germline ends. CDR3 length: 14 residues.

The sample comprised CD8+ T cells from PBMCs. This chain uses TRBV20-1 with TRBJ2-7, with TRBD2 as a possible D gene (5 bases). The receptor comes from a human donor in good health. As DNA, the CDR3 is TGCAGTGCTAGACGCAGCGGACCCTCCTACGAGCAGTACTTC. Translation: CSARRSGPSYEQYF.